This entry features one T cell receptor (beta chain) sequence. Its antigen is not known. The data were taken from a study of blood T cells in healthy people across ages. General study points: Getting older went along with TCR beta diversity per million T cells dropping roughly linearly. There were more naive CD4+ cells and higher diversity in long-lived donors than in aged donors.

The length of the CDR3 is 16 residues. Germline V CDR1 and CDR2: MNHEY, SVGAGI. V shed 5 bases and J 4 bases; nucleotides not matched to a gene: 10. With a J-beta primer mix and a sample-barcoded 5' primer, a second PCR ran about 7 to 12 cycles. Per sample, CDR3-containing paired-end reads numbered at least 2.5 million. TCRdb recomputed calls from the 5' RACE reads with MiXCR, one row per CDR3 protein. The sample lists 650,000 to 1,000,000 distinct CDR3 sequences, about 47% occurring once. The TCR comes from a man of 80 years or more in good health. Material for sequencing was blood. The J gene is TRBJ2-2, the V gene TRBV6-5; 7 bases line up with TRBD2. CDR3 sequence reads: CASSPPGAGVTGELFF. As DNA, the CDR3 is TGTGCCAGCAGTCCCCCCGGGGCGGGAGTCACCGGGGAGCTGTTTTTT.